Presented here are 31 T cell receptor beta chains from one specimen sequenced in a study of control samples from healthy donors and cancer patients (dated by TCRdb to 2018 to 2020). Libraries were prepared through the immunoSEQ multiplex PCR assay. Drawn from immuneACCESS, this table holds only the in-frame rearrangements with V and J called that TCRdb kept. Clones are partly lost; checked studies trace under half to an unresolved V gene and leave the rest unexplained. Counted in this sample were fewer than 200,000 clones; 90% to 95% of them appeared once. Of the sample, about 1.4% is held by the ten largest clones. The sample taken for sequencing was blood. All receptors come from a man in his thirties or forties in good health.

The CDR3 sequence is CASSPLATNEKLFF. The CDR3 bases are TGTGCCAGCAGCCCGCTCGCAACTAATGAAAAACTGTTTTTT. This chain uses TRBV3-1 (or the pseudogene TRBV3-2) with TRBJ1-4; D gene ambiguous. Germline V gene lookup returns CDR1 LGHDT and CDR2 YNNKEL (reference sequence). Trimming cost V 4 bases and J 0 bases, with 6 bases left between them. The CDR3 length is 14 residues.

Only one count was recorded for this clone. The rearrangement links TRBV6-5 to TRBJ1-5; D unresolved. V dropped 0 bases and J dropped 3 bases, with 3 bases sitting between them. Germline V gives CDR1 MNHEY, CDR2 SVGAGI. This CDR3 has 13 amino acids. Here the CDR3 reads CASSYSLNQPQHF. The CDR3 DNA sequence: TGTGCCAGCAGTTACTCCCTCAATCAGCCCCAGCATTTT.

This sequence joins TRBV30 and TRBJ2-7; a weak D match, TRBD1 (5 bases). This CDR3 has 13 amino acids. V gave up 8 bases and J gave up 1 base, with 15 bases separating them. From germline, CDR1 is GTSNPN and CDR2 SVGIG (reference sequence). The CDR3 region is CAGTQELSYEQYF. The CDR3 coding sequence is TGTGCCGGTACACAGGAACTTTCCTACGAGCAGTACTTC.

The gene calls are TRBV6-4 and TRBJ1-2, with D maybe TRBD1 (6 bases). Germline assignment: CDR1 MRHNA and CDR2 SNTAGT. This CDR3 comprises 13 residues. The ends were cut back, 6 bases at V and 7 bases at J, with 15 bases in the middle. The DNA of the CDR3 is TGTGCCAGCAGCCTCCGGACAGCCTTTGGCTACACCTTC. This gives the protein CASSLRTAFGYTF.

CDR3 sequence reads: CASSQSQGAWTEAFF. The CDR3 DNA reads as TGTGCCAGCAGTCAGAGTCAGGGGGCGTGGACTGAAGCTTTCTTT. This sequence joins TRBV27 and TRBJ1-1; 8 nucleotides align to TRBD1. Trimming at V came to 5 bases and at J to 5 bases, leaving 10 bases not matched to a gene. The CDR3 covers 15 residues. Germline V gene lookup returns CDR1 MNHEY and CDR2 SMNVEV (reference sequence).

The CDR3: CASSLWDSRGDYEQYF. The CDR3 region has the DNA TGTGCCAGCAGCCTTTGGGACAGCCGGGGGGACTACGAGCAGTACTTC. The V gene is TRBV7-9, the J gene TRBJ2-7; the D call may be TRBD1 or TRBD2 (7 bases each). V lost 5 bases and J lost 3, with 20 bases in between. Germline V gene sequence: CDR1 SEHNR, CDR2 FQNEAQ (reference sequence). The CDR3 is made up of 16 amino acids.

V gene TRBV13 combines with J gene TRBJ1-6; D is unclear. Germline CDR1 reads PRHDT; CDR2 reads FYEKMQ (reference sequence). V was shortened by 0 bases and J by 5 bases, with 8 bases between the two germline ends. CDR3 length: 15 residues. CDR3 nucleotides: TGTGCCAGCAGCTTAGGAAACGGTAATAATTCACCCCTCCACTTT. Its protein is CASSLGNGNNSPLHF.

The chain combines TRBV21-1 with TRBJ1-2; the table assigns TRBD1, which was not confirmed against the DNA. TRBV21-1 is noted as a pseudogene. This CDR3 contains 20 residues. CDR3 coding DNA: TGTGCCAGCAGCATCCCCACCCGGGACAGGGACACCCAAGCTAACTATGGCTACACCTTC. It is translated as CASSIPTRDRDTQANYGYTF.

V usage is TRBV6-6 and J usage is TRBJ1-2, with 7 bases aligning to TRBD1. With V trimmed by 0 bases and J by 6 bases, 1 base remained unmatched. The germline gives CDR1 MNHNY, CDR2 SVGAGI (reference sequence). The CDR3 is 13 residues long. The CDR3 bases are TGTGCCAGCAGTTACTCGGACAGGAATGGCTACACCTTC. Protein: CASSYSDRNGYTF.

This clone has a handful of counts. The rearrangement uses TRBV28 and TRBJ1-2; 7 bases are a match to TRBD1. This CDR3 region has 15 residues. CDR1 is MDHEN, CDR2 SYDVKM, per germline. With V trimmed by 3 bases and J by 2 bases, 6 bases remained unmatched. The CDR3 is CASSLIDRDNYGYTF. As DNA, the CDR3 is TGTGCCAGCAGTTTGATTGACAGGGACAACTATGGCTACACCTTC.

The chain joins TRBV7-2 to TRBJ1-1; perhaps TRBD1 as D (6 bases). The germline gives CDR1 SGHTA, CDR2 FQGNSA. V was pared by 3 bases and J by 5 bases, with 10 bases between. This CDR3 has 13 amino acids. The CDR3 here is CASSLRGRTEAFF. CDR3 DNA sequence: TGTGCCAGCAGCTTGAGGGGGAGGACTGAAGCTTTCTTT. Full variable domain (missing parts from reference TRBV7-2 and TRBJ1-1): GAGVSQSPSNKVTEKGKDVELRCDPISGHTALYWYRQSLGQGLEFLIYFQGNSAPDKSGLPSDRFSAERTGGSVSTLTIQRTQQEDSAVYLCASSLRGRTEAFFGQGTRLTVV.

The chain couples TRBV4-1 to TRBJ2-3; 7 bases agree with TRBD2. There are 13 residues in the CDR3. With 1 base clipped from V and 13 bases from J, the junction kept 8 bases outside the gene matches. Germline CDR1 MGHRA, CDR2 YSYEKL. The CDR3 DNA is TGCGCCAGCAGCCAAGCTCCGGGGACTATGGAGTATTTT. The encoded protein is CASSQAPGTMEYF.

The chain uses TRBV10-3 and TRBJ2-7; D uncertain. Trimming stripped 3 bases from V and 7 bases from J, with 10 bases between. Germline CDR1 reads ENHRY; CDR2 reads SYGVKD. The CDR3 contains 12 residues. The CDR3 coding sequence is TGTGCCATCAGTGATGGAGCCATGGAGCAGTACTTC. Residues: CAISDGAMEQYF.

The chain joins TRBV19 to TRBJ1-1; the match to TRBD1 covers 8 bases. The CDR3 is made up of 13 amino acids. Germline V gives CDR1 LNHDA, CDR2 SQIVND (reference sequence). V gave up 7 bases and J gave up 1 base; unmatched junction bases: 2. CDR3 coding DNA: TGTGCCAGTAAGCAGGGGGCGAACACTGAAGCTTTCTTT. Residues: CASKQGANTEAFF.

V usage is TRBV6-6 and J usage is TRBJ1-1, with 7 bases that match TRBD1. Germline V gives CDR1 MNHNY, CDR2 SVGAGI (reference sequence). The CDR3 is 15 amino acids. Losses at the gene ends were 6 bases for V and 6 bases for J; bases not matched to a gene: 13. CDR3 DNA: TGTGCCAGCAGACCATTGCAGGGGGGCATCTCTGAAGCTTTCTTT. This sequence encodes CASRPLQGGISEAFF.

This chain links TRBV7-8 with TRBJ2-1, with TRBD2 identical over 10 bases. The CDR3 sequence is 18 residues long. Trimming removed 1 base from V and 4 bases from J; junction bases left unmatched: 10. Germline loops: CDR1 SGHVS, CDR2 FQNEAQ. CDR3 residues: CASSLGRGPSGRYNEQFF. CDR3 DNA: TGTGCCAGCAGCTTAGGGAGAGGGCCTAGCGGGAGATACAATGAGCAGTTCTTC.

The chain combines TRBV10-3 with TRBJ1-2, with 12 bases identical to TRBD1. This CDR3 comprises 15 residues. From germline, CDR1 is ENHRY and CDR2 SYGVKD. V was pared by 10 bases and J by 6 bases, with 12 bases of the junction left unmatched. This CDR3 reads CASLVGGTGGDGYTF. The CDR3 nucleotides are TGTGCCAGCCTAGTAGGCGGGACAGGGGGCGATGGCTACACCTTC.

V is TRBV7-9 and J is TRBJ1-2, with D possibly TRBD1 on 5 matching bases. CDR3 length: 15 amino acids. V was pared by 5 bases and J by 4 bases, with 17 bases between. Germline loops: CDR1 SEHNR, CDR2 FQNEAQ (reference sequence). CDR3 bases: TGTGCCAGCAGCCCAGCGGGGGGTTTGGTCTATGGCTACACCTTC. Translated, it gives CASSPAGGLVYGYTF.

The V and J genes are TRBV5-5 and TRBJ1-6; D is unclear. The CDR3 contains 16 residues. Trimming took off 1 base at V and 7 bases at J, with 15 bases between the two ends. Germline V gives CDR1 SGHKS, CDR2 YYEKEE (reference sequence). The CDR3 nucleotides read TGTGCCAGCAGCTTGCTAGGGAGCCCCTCAAATTCACCCCTCCACTTT. This gives the protein CASSLLGSPSNSPLHF.

The rearrangement links TRBV6-5 to TRBJ2-6; D perhaps matches TRBD1 (6 bases). V lost 6 bases and J 1 base, leaving 10 bases between the germline ends. Germline-derived CDR1 and CDR2 are MNHEY and SVGAGI. The CDR3 spans 15 residues. The CDR3 DNA reads as TGTGCCAGCAGACAAACAGGGTCTGGGGCCAACGTCCTGACTTTC. This gives the protein CASRQTGSGANVLTF.

The chain recombines TRBV5-4 with TRBJ2-2; D might be TRBD2 (6 bases). V dropped 0 bases and J dropped 1 base, with 10 bases sitting between them. Per germline, CDR1 SGHNT and CDR2 YYREEE (reference sequence). The CDR3 sequence is 16 residues long. CDR3 in amino acids: CASSLAGGKNTGELFF. The CDR3 nucleotides are TGTGCCAGCAGCTTGGCCGGCGGGAAGAACACCGGGGAGCTGTTTTTT.

J is TRBJ1-4 and V is TRBV4-2; the D is unclear. V was clipped by 0 bases and J by 2 bases, with 13 bases between them. Looked up from germline, CDR1 is LGHNA and CDR2 is YNFKEQ. The length of the CDR3 is 17 residues. CDR3 nucleotides: TGTGCCAGCAGCCAAGATCGCCCAGGAGGGACTAATGAAAAACTGTTTTTT. Protein: CASSQDRPGGTNEKLFF.

The V gene is TRBV6-2 or TRBV6-3, the J gene TRBJ2-6; 8 bases match TRBD1. This CDR3 spans 17 amino acids. The junction had 3 bases not matched to a gene; V was cut back by 2 bases and J by 0 bases. In germline, CDR1 is MNHEY, CDR2 SVGEGT. The CDR3: CASSYQGASSGANVLTF. In DNA form, the CDR3 reads TGTGCCAGCAGTTACCAGGGGGCAAGCTCTGGGGCCAACGTCCTGACTTTC.

The V and J genes are TRBV7-7 and TRBJ2-2, with D tentatively TRBD2 (6 bases). The CDR3 length is 14 residues. CDR1 and CDR2 from the germline V gene are SSHAT and FNYEAQ (reference sequence). Trimming cost V 4 bases and J 8 bases, with 14 bases left between them. CDR3 bases: TGTGCCAGCAGCTCGAGACTAGAAAGAGGGGAGCTGTTTTTT. It specifies CASSSRLERGELFF.

The rearrangement joins TRBV7-6 to TRBJ2-1, with 13 bases fitting TRBD2. Germline loops: CDR1 SGHVS, CDR2 FNYEAQ. V gave up 3 bases and J gave up 8 bases; unmatched junction bases: 4. This CDR3 has 15 residues. CDR3 amino acids: CASSLGTSGNDEQFF. In nucleotides, the CDR3 is TGTGCCAGCAGCTTGGGGACTAGCGGGAACGATGAGCAGTTCTTC.

V gene TRBV11-2 combines with J gene TRBJ1-4; D remains ambiguous. The CDR3 runs to 12 residues. V lost 5 bases, J lost 6 bases, and 7 bases lay in between. The germline gives CDR1 SGHAT, CDR2 FQNNGV. DNA of the CDR3: TGTGCCAGCAGCCCACCTGATGAAAAACTGTTTTTT. It codes for CASSPPDEKLFF.

The chain has TRBV5-1 and TRBJ1-4; weak D call: TRBD1 (5 bases). Trimming removed 3 bases from V and 1 base from J, with 7 bases in between. The CDR3 is 14 residues long. Germline V gene data show CDR1 as SGHRS and CDR2 as YFSETQ. DNA of the CDR3: TGCGCCAGCAGCTATACAGGAACTAATGAAAAACTGTTTTTT. It encodes CASSYTGTNEKLFF.

The DNA for the CDR3 is TGTGCCAGCAGCTTAAGCCTCAGAGGTGCCGGGGAGCTGTTTTTT. This translates into CASSLSLRGAGELFF. This sequence joins TRBV7-2 and TRBJ2-2; no firm D call. Germline V lookup: CDR1 SGHTA, CDR2 FQGNSA. The germline V and J ends were trimmed by 2 bases and 6 bases, with 13 bases remaining between them. The CDR3 loop spans 15 amino acids.

This clone was counted a few times. The gene calls are TRBV7-8 and TRBJ2-6; D gene ambiguous. V lost 1 base, J lost 0 bases, and 4 bases lay in between. The CDR3 is made up of 15 amino acids. The germline V gene has CDR1 SGHVS and CDR2 FQNEAQ. The CDR3 loop reads CASSLGHSGANVLTF. The DNA for the CDR3 is TGTGCCAGCAGCTTAGGACACTCTGGGGCCAACGTCCTGACTTTC.

The J gene is TRBJ1-5, the V gene TRBV10-3, with 7 bases identical to TRBD1. With V trimmed by 10 bases and J by 6 bases, 9 bases remained unmatched. The V gene's germline CDR1 is ENHRY and CDR2 SYGVKD. There are 13 residues in the CDR3. The CDR3 nucleotides are TGTGCCACTGGGGGGACAGTCGGTCAGCCCCAGCATTTT. Protein product: CATGGTVGQPQHF.

The gene calls are TRBV4-1 and TRBJ2-7, with 8 bases fitting TRBD2. V dropped 1 base and J dropped 2; count of bases not matched to a gene: 19. Germline V gene data show CDR1 as MGHRA and CDR2 as YSYEKL. This CDR3 is 20 amino acids long. The CDR3 is CASSQGPGLAATYFAYEQYF. The DNA for the CDR3 is TGCGCCAGCAGCCAAGGTCCCGGACTAGCTGCGACTTACTTCGCCTACGAGCAGTACTTC.